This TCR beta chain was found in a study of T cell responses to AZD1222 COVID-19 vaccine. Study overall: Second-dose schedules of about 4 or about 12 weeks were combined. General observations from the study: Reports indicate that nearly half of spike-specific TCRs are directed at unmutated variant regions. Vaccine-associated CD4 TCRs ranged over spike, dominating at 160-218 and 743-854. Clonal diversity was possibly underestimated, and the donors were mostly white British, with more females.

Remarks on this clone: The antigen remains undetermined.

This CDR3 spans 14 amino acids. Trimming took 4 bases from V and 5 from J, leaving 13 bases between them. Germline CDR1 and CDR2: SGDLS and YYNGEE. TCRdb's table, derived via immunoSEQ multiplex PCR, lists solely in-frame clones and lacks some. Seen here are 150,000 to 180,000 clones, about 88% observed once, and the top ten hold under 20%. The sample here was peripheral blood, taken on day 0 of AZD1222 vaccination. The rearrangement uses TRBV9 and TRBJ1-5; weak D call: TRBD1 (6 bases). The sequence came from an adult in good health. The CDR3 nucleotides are TGTGCCAGCAGCCTCGGGGGGGGCGATCAGCCCCAGCATTTT. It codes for CASSLGGGDQPQHF.